These T cell receptor beta chains were read from a single sample in a study of regulatory T cells in long-lasting Graves disease. A single record per CDR3 protein comes from TCRdb applying MiXCR to the multiplex PCR reads. The sample holds hundreds of thousands of distinct CDR3 sequences, approximately 15% seen once. The sample was also reused in another study, on T cells in Graves' hyperthyroidism and ophthalmopathy.

Sequencing was performed on peripheral blood mononuclear cells (PBMCs), taken at new diagnosis, from a patient treated with antithyroid drugs. The receptor source for this set is a man aged 25 to 40 with Graves disease. Both conserved end residues are part of each CDR3. D genes are given only for firm matches. Size is stated for part of the rows, as once, few or many counts, or as a class when the clone is expanded.

clone size,J gene,D gene,V gene,CDR3 DNA,CDR3 protein
-,TRBJ2-1,TRBD1,TRBV10-1,TGCGCCAGCAGTCCCGTCGGACAGGCCAAAAATGAGCAGTTCTTC,CASSPVGQAKNEQFF
many,TRBJ2-3,-,TRBV27,TGTGCCAGCAGCCGCCGGAGGGGCACAGATACGCAGTATTTT,CASSRRRGTDTQYF
many,TRBJ2-1,TRBD1,TRBV10-1,TGCGCCAGCAGTGAGGCCGGACAGGATGAGCAGTTCTTC,CASSEAGQDEQFF
many,TRBJ2-5,-,TRBV20-1,TGCAGTGCTAGAGGGACAGATCAAGAGACCCAGTACTTC,CSARGTDQETQYF
many,TRBJ1-2,TRBD1,TRBV28,TGTGCCAGCGGTCCGACAGGGCCCGGCTACACCTTC,CASGPTGPGYTF
-,TRBJ2-3,TRBD2,TRBV6-1,TGTGCCAGCAGTGAAAAAGGCAGGGGCTGGACTAGCGGGGTGCAGTATTTT,CASSEKGRGWTSGVQYF
many,TRBJ2-7,TRBD1,TRBV29-1,TGCAGCGTTTGCAGGGGGCTTAGCTCCTACGAGCAGTACTTC,CSVCRGLSSYEQYF
many,TRBJ2-7,TRBD2,TRBV20-1,TGCAGTGCTAGAGGACACCTAGCGGCCCACGAGCAGTACTTC,CSARGHLAAHEQYF
many,TRBJ1-1,-,TRBV12-3/TRBV12-4,TGTGCCAGCAGGACACATATGAACACTGAAGCTTTCTTT,CASRTHMNTEAFF
many,TRBJ1-1,-,TRBV2,TGTGCCAGCAGGGGGTATGAAGGGGCCGACACTGAAGCTTTCTTT,CASRGYEGADTEAFF
many,TRBJ2-5,TRBD1,TRBV25-1,TGTGCCAGCGGGGGGACAGGAGGACAGACCCAGTACTTC,CASGGTGGQTQYF
many,TRBJ1-1,-,TRBV7-8,TGTGCCAGCAGCTTAGGTAGGGCCCACTCGAGCCCTGAAGCTTTCTTT,CASSLGRAHSSPEAFF
-,TRBJ2-2,-,TRBV4-2,TGTGCCAGCAGCTCCGAAGCAGCTAACACCGGGGAGCTGTTTTTT,CASSSEAANTGELFF
many,TRBJ2-3,-,TRBV7-2,TGTGCCAGCAGCTCCCGGTCCGCGGGCACAGATACGCAGTATTTT,CASSSRSAGTDTQYF
-,TRBJ2-1,-,TRBV18,TGTGCCAGCTCACCCTATGGGGACGGGGTTCTCAATGAGCAGTTCTTC,CASSPYGDGVLNEQFF
many,TRBJ1-5,-,TRBV27,TGTGCCAGCGGGATCCCAGGGCTGAGCAATCAGCCCCAGCATTTT,CASGIPGLSNQPQHF
many,TRBJ2-7,-,TRBV20-1,TGCAGTGCGGGCGGAGCGACACTACCCTACGAGCAGTACTTC,CSAGGATLPYEQYF
-,TRBJ2-1,TRBD2,TRBV6-4,TGTGCCAGCAGTGAACTAGCGGGAGCCCGCAATGAGCAGTTCTTC,CASSELAGARNEQFF
many,TRBJ2-7,TRBD1,TRBV20-1,TGCAGTGCTCCGGGACAGGGGGCAGTTGAGCAGTACTTC,CSAPGQGAVEQYF
few,TRBJ1-6,-,TRBV4-1,TGCGCCAGCAGCCAGGTCAGAGATTCACCCCTCCACTTT,CASSQVRDSPLHF
few,TRBJ2-5,-,TRBV5-6,TGTGCCAGCAGGGCTGACAGCGGGGAGACCCAGTACTTC,CASRADSGETQYF
many,TRBJ2-1,TRBD1,TRBV28,TGTGCCAGCAGTATAACAGGGGGAGCGGTGAAGCAGTTCTTC,CASSITGGAVKQFF
-,TRBJ2-3,TRBD1,TRBV18,TGTGCCAGCTATGGGACAGGGTCCACAGATACGCAGTATTTT,CASYGTGSTDTQYF
-,TRBJ2-7,TRBD2,TRBV18,TGTGCCAGCTCACCAGAGACTAGCGGACCCTACGAGCAGTACTTC,CASSPETSGPYEQYF
many,TRBJ2-3,TRBD2,TRBV7-2,TGTGCCAGCAGCGGTCGACTAGCGGGAGGGGGGGATACGCAGTATTTT,CASSGRLAGGGDTQYF
many,TRBJ2-1,-,TRBV9,TGTGCCAGCAGCGTACGAGCGTACAATGAGCAGTTCTTC,CASSVRAYNEQFF
-,TRBJ2-1,-,TRBV15,TGTGCCACCAGCAGAGACAGGAGCTCCTACAATGAGCAGTTCTTC,CATSRDRSSYNEQFF
-,TRBJ2-3,-,TRBV5-1,TGCGCCAGCAGCTTGGTTACTATAGATACGCAGTATTTT,CASSLVTIDTQYF
many,TRBJ2-5,-,TRBV7-2,TGTGCCAGCAGCCTCCAGCCCGGGACGCAAGAGACCCAGTACTTC,CASSLQPGTQETQYF
few,TRBJ1-4,-,TRBV4-2,TGTGCCAGCAGCCCCCGGGATACAGGTGAAAAACTGTTTTTT,CASSPRDTGEKLFF
many,TRBJ2-1,-,TRBV25-1,TGTGCCAGCAGTGAACCCCCCGATGGGGGAGGAGGCAATGAGCAGTTCTTC,CASSEPPDGGGGNEQFF
many,TRBJ2-6,-,TRBV7-8,TGTGCCAGCAGCTTACCCTGGTCGGGCTCTGGGGCCAACGTCCTGACTTTC,CASSLPWSGSGANVLTF
-,TRBJ2-1,-,TRBV25-1,TGTGCCAGCAGTGAATTATCGGAATACAATGAGCAGTTCTTC,CASSELSEYNEQFF
-,TRBJ2-5,-,TRBV9,TGTGCCAGCAATACCCTCGAGACCCAGTACTTC,CASNTLETQYF
many,TRBJ1-1,-,TRBV24-1,TGTGCCACCCGCGGTACGAACACTGAAGCTTTCTTT,CATRGTNTEAFF
many,TRBJ2-1,TRBD1,TRBV7-3,TGTGCCAGCAGCTCTCAGGGGGCGCGGGGCCACAATGAGCAGTTCTTC,CASSSQGARGHNEQFF
many,TRBJ2-3,TRBD2,TRBV7-2,TGTGCCAGCAGCTCTCTTGGGCCCGAAACCTTAGCGGGATTGACAGATACGCAGTATTTT,CASSSLGPETLAGLTDTQYF
many,TRBJ1-1,-,TRBV7-9,TGTGCCAGCAGCTTACCGCGAGGGGGAGGCACTGAAGCTTTCTTT,CASSLPRGGGTEAFF
many,TRBJ2-7,TRBD1,TRBV6-2/TRBV6-3,TGTGCCAGCAGTCTGACTTTAGGGACAGCCTACGAGCAGTACTTC,CASSLTLGTAYEQYF
many,TRBJ2-7,-,TRBV28,TGTGCCAGCAGTTTATCCGGGACCGACCCCTACGAGCAGTACTTC,CASSLSGTDPYEQYF
-,TRBJ1-6,TRBD1,TRBV30,TGTGCCTGGAGAGGACAGGCCCCTTCCATGGCCCTCCACTTT,CAWRGQAPSMALHF
few,TRBJ2-1,TRBD2,TRBV20-1,TGCAGTGCTAGAGAGCTAGCGGGAGGATACAATGAGCAGTTCTTC,CSARELAGGYNEQFF
-,TRBJ1-1,-,TRBV10-2,TGCGCCAGCAGGAATGAAGGTAGGGGCACTGAAGCTTTCTTT,CASRNEGRGTEAFF
-,TRBJ2-3,TRBD2,TRBV20-1,TGCAGTGCCAATTCGGGACTACCAAACGACTTACCCACAGATACGCAGTATTTT,CSANSGLPNDLPTDTQYF
once,TRBJ2-3,-,TRBV10-3,TGTGCCATCAGAGGCGGCACAGATACGCAGTATTTT,CAIRGGTDTQYF
many,TRBJ2-1,-,TRBV2,TGTGCCAGCAGTCACGGGACTCTATCCTACAATGAGCAGTTCTTC,CASSHGTLSYNEQFF